This T cell receptor (beta chain) was sequenced during a study of post-analysis software for immune sequencing data. Findings and caveats of the study: Significantly decreased normalized Chao1 diversity was recorded for multiple sclerosis patients relative to controls. Patients showed TRBV5-6, TRBV5-1 and TRBV20-1 among roughly 5 TRBV segments more frequent than in controls.

As for this clonotype: Its antigen is undetermined.

cDNA libraries of TCR beta carried unique molecular identifiers. It was from roughly 0.93 to 9.6 million T cells that approximately 500,000 cDNA molecules came. TCRdb reanalysed the PCR reads using MiXCR and keeps one entry per CDR3 protein. Here the sample spans approximately 630,000 distinct CDR3 sequences, approximately 60% being singletons. The V and J ends lost 4 bases and 0 bases respectively, with 15 bases between them. The CDR3 length is 16 residues. The germline gives CDR1 SGHRS, CDR2 YFSETQ. The rearrangement links TRBV5-1 to TRBJ2-3; no definite D call. The sample taken for sequencing was blood. This receptor was identified in a girl aged 2-9 years with multiple sclerosis. CDR3 DNA: TGCGCCAGCAGCCCCTTCCTGGGGTCTAGCACAGATACGCAGTATTTT. It translates to CASSPFLGSSTDTQYF. The full variable domain, rest sourced from reference TRBV5-1 and TRBJ2-3, is KAGVTQTPRYLIKTRGQQVTLSCSPISGHRSVSWYQQTPGQGLQFLFEYFSETQRNKGNFPGRFSGRQFSNSRSEMNVSTLELGDSALYLCASSPFLGSSTDTQYFGPGTRLTVL.